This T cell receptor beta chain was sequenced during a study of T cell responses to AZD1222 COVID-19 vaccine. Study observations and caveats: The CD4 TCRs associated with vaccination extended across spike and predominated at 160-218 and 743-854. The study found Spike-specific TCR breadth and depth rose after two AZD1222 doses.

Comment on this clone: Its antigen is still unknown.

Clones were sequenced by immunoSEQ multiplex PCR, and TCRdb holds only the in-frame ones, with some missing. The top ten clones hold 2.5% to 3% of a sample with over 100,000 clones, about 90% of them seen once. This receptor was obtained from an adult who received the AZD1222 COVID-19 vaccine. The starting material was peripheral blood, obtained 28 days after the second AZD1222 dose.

The DNA for the CDR3 is TGCAGCGGGCAGACAACGGGGGGAGGGTCTGAAGCTTTCTTT. Translating it yields CSGQTTGGGSEAFF. The chain couples TRBV29-1 to TRBJ1-1, with a weak D call TRBD1 (5 bases). The CDR3 consists of 14 residues. V gave up 7 bases and J gave up 6 bases, with 21 bases separating them. The germline CDR1 and CDR2 sequences are SQVTM and ANQGSEA.